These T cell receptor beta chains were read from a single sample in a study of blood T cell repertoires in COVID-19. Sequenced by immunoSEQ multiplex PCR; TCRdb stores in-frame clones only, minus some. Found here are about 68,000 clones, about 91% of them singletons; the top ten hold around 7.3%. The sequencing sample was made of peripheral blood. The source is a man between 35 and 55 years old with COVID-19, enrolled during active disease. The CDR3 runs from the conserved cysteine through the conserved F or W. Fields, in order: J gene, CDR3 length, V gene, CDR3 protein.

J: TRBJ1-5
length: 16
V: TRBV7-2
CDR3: CASSPRAGSDNQPQHF

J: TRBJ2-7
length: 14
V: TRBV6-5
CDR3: CASRGAGGRYEQYF

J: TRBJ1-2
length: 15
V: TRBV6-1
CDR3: CASSETGGGVNGYTF

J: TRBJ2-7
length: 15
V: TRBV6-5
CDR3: CASSYSSWSSYEQYF

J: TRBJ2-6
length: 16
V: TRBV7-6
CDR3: CASSEDRHSGANVLTF

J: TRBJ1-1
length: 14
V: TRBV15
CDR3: CATSRGGQYTEAFF

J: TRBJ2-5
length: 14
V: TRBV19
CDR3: CASSMTKDSETQYF

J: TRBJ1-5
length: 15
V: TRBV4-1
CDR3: CASSQVISDNQPQHF

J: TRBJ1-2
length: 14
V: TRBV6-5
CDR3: CASRGTGVVRGYTF

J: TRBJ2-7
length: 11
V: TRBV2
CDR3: CAGGRTYEQYF

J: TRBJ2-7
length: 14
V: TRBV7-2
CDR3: CASSLDRTSHEQYF

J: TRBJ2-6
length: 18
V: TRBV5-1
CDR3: CASSLAMDRADGANVLTF

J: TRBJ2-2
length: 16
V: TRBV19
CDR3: CASSIGQGKDTGELFF

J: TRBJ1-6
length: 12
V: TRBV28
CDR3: CASSSGISPLHF

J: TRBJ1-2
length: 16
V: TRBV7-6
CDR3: CASSPLNGFEAYGYTF

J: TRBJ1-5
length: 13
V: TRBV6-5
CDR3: CASQYGSNQPQHF

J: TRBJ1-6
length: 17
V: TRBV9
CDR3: CASSGKKTENYNSPLHF

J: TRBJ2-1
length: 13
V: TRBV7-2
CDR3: CASPRGGPNEQFF

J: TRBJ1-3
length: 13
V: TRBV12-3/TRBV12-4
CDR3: CASSLRQGNTIYF

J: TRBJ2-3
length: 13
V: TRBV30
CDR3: CAHELAGKDTQYF

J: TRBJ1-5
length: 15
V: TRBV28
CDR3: CASSSQGHGYQPQHF

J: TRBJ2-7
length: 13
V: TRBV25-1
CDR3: CASSAQDLYEQYF

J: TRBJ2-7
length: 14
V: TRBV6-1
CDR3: CASSDLTGPQEQYF

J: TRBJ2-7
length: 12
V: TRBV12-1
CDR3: CASSSSGYEQYF